This TCR beta chain was obtained from a study of regulatory T cells in long-lasting Graves disease. The CDR3 length is 16 residues. Germline CDR1 is MNHEY and CDR2 is SMNVEV (reference sequence). iRepertoire HTBI primers and Arm-PCR of CDR3 regions built TCR beta libraries. TCRdb called the multiplex PCR reads again in MiXCR, with one record for every CDR3 protein. Among some 330,000 distinct CDR3 sequences listed, roughly 24% were seen once. Time point meaning: persistent/refractory GD, antithyroid drugs over 5 years with positive TRAb. Construction of the TCR library relied on RNA isolated from PBMCs. American Thyroid Association guidelines defined Graves' disease diagnosis. A note on this clonotype: An end of the junction does not agree with germline; a read error may underlie this.

The source is a woman in her 40s with Graves disease. The sequencing here drew on peripheral blood mononuclear cells (PBMCs), taken when the disease was refractory, from a patient treated with antithyroid drugs. V usage is TRBV27 and J usage is TRBJ2-7; 11 bases agree with TRBD2. CDR3 amino acids: CAGSSRLAGHSYEQYF. As DNA, the CDR3 is TGTGCCGGCAGCTCACGACTAGCGGGACACTCCTACGAGCAGTACTTC.